The 32 T cell receptor beta chains reported below all come from one sample, sequenced in a study of blood T cell repertoires in COVID-19. The assay was immunoSEQ multiplex PCR, and TCRdb's table has in-frame clones only and misses some. Among more than 40,000 clones listed, 88% were seen once. Sequenced material: peripheral blood. The receptors shown here come from a man in his forties or fifties with active COVID-19.

Concerning this clone itself: The junction does not match germline at one end; this may be a read error. This chain connects TRBV12-3 or TRBV12-4 to TRBJ2-1, with D maybe TRBD2 (6 bases). The CDR3 has 12 amino acids. CDR3 region: CASSNTGGNRVF. As DNA, the CDR3 is TGTGCCAGCAGTAACACCGGCGGGAATCGGGTCTTC.

As to this clone: Compared with germline, one end of the junction differs, possibly owing to a read error. The chain employs TRBV9 and TRBJ2-5, with TRBD1 identical over 9 bases. Germline loops: CDR1 SGDLS, CDR2 YYNGEE. The CDR3 sequence is 12 residues long. The CDR3: CASSSNRGRPHF. As DNA, the CDR3 is TGTGCCAGCAGCTCCAACAGGGGGCGCCCTCACTTC.

The V call is TRBV5-6, the J call TRBJ2-5; D remains ambiguous. This CDR3 comprises 14 residues. Per the germline V gene, CDR1 is SGHDT and CDR2 is YYEEEE. Trimming left V 4 bases short and J 5 bases short, with 15 bases between. Written as DNA, the CDR3 is TGTGCCAGCAGCGTATCGGGTGGGTGGGAGACCCAGTACTTC. Translating it yields CASSVSGGWETQYF.

The rearrangement joins TRBV25-1 to TRBJ2-2; TRBD2 is a possible D gene (5 bases). There are 13 residues in the CDR3. Between the trimmed V and J ends, which lost 7 bases and 8 bases, there was a span of 14 bases. CDR1 and CDR2 from the germline V gene are MGHDK and SYGVNS. The CDR3 sequence: CASNKLETGELFF. CDR3 coding DNA: TGTGCCAGCAACAAACTAGAGACAGGGGAGCTGTTTTTT.

The V and J genes are TRBV11-2 and TRBJ1-6; no clear D. The germline V gene has CDR1 SGHAT and CDR2 FQNNGV. V gave up 5 bases and J gave up 0 bases, with 20 bases separating them. CDR3 size: 19 residues. The CDR3 region is CASSDPGSLGSSYNSPLHF. The CDR3 DNA is TGTGCCAGCAGCGACCCGGGGAGTCTAGGGAGCTCCTATAATTCACCCCTCCACTTT.

The CDR3 DNA sequence: TGTGCCAGCAGCCAAGTTTCGGGGACGGGGGGGACTAGCGGGAGAGCCAAAAACATTCAGTACTTC. As protein: CASSQVSGTGGTSGRAKNIQYF. The V call is TRBV4-2, the J call TRBJ2-4, with 14 positions matching TRBD2. In germline, CDR1 is LGHNA, CDR2 YNFKEQ. Trimming took 1 base from V and 0 from J; bases not matched to a gene: 14. This CDR3 has 22 amino acids.

This chain links TRBV20-1 with TRBJ2-7; D may be TRBD1 (6 bases). This CDR3 is 12 amino acids long. CDR1 is DFQATT, CDR2 SNEGSKA, per germline (reference sequence). Trimming took off 5 bases at V and 5 bases at J, with 13 bases between the two ends. The DNA of the CDR3 is TGCAGTGCTGGTGGGGGACAACACGAGCAGTACTTC. This encodes CSAGGGQHEQYF.

V gene TRBV6-5 combines with J gene TRBJ2-2; tentatively, D is TRBD2 (6 bases). The V end was cut by 0 bases, the J end by 1 base, with 9 bases between. Germline CDR1 reads MNHEY; CDR2 reads SVGAGI. CDR3 length equals 16 residues. The CDR3 nucleotides are TGTGCCAGCAGTTACTCTCGGGGGATGAACACCGGGGAGCTGTTTTTT. Its translation: CASSYSRGMNTGELFF.

The chain couples TRBV5-1 to TRBJ1-6; D perhaps matches TRBD1 (5 bases). CDR1 SGHRS and CDR2 YFSETQ come from the germline V gene. The CDR3 totals 15 residues. Trimming cost V 0 bases and J 8 bases, with 12 bases left between them. This CDR3 reads CASSLEIGGDSPLHF. The CDR3 nucleotides read TGCGCCAGCAGCTTGGAAATCGGGGGGGATTCACCCCTCCACTTT.

This chain uses TRBV6-2 or TRBV6-3 with TRBJ1-2, with D possibly TRBD1 on 5 matching bases. Trimming removed 0 bases at V and 7 bases at J, with 12 bases between. Germline CDR1 reads MNHEY; CDR2 reads SVGEGT. This CDR3 comprises 14 residues. The CDR3 region has the DNA TGTGCCAGCAGTTACTCCGGCAGGGCACTTGGCTACACCTTC. Encoded protein: CASSYSGRALGYTF.

The V gene is TRBV3-1 (or the pseudogene TRBV3-2), the J gene TRBJ1-3, with D unresolved. The CDR3 loop spans 15 amino acids. V lost 1 base and J lost 0, with 7 bases in between. Germline assignment: CDR1 LGHDT and CDR2 YNNKEL (reference sequence). CDR3 protein: CASSQVGTSGNTIYF. CDR3 DNA: TGTGCCAGCAGCCAAGTGGGCACCTCTGGAAACACCATATATTTT.

This sequence joins TRBV29-1 and TRBJ1-2; TRBD1 aligns across 10 bases. Germline V lookup: CDR1 SQVTM, CDR2 ANQGSEA. V gave up 4 bases and J gave up 0 bases; unmatched junction bases: 11. The CDR3 has 17 residues. CDR3 sequence: CSVVFAGQGNSNYGYTF. In DNA form, the CDR3 reads TGCAGCGTTGTATTCGCGGGACAGGGGAATTCTAACTATGGCTACACCTTC.

The chain carries TRBV21-1 and TRBJ2-7; the table's D call of TRBD2 was not tested on the DNA. TRBV21-1 is a pseudogene. This CDR3 contains 15 residues. This chain's CDR3 is CASSSGLAGHYEQYV. CDR3 DNA: TGTGCCAGCAGCTCCGGACTAGCGGGACACTACGAGCAGTACGTC.

V gene TRBV24-1 combines with J gene TRBJ2-1; D might be TRBD2 (6 bases). V shed 3 bases and J shed 0 bases, with 11 bases lying between them. This CDR3 comprises 16 residues. CDR1 KGHDR and CDR2 SFDVKD come from the germline V gene. The CDR3 bases are TGTGCCACCAGTGATGCCGCGGGGAGCTCCTACAATGAGCAGTTCTTC. It yields the protein CATSDAAGSSYNEQFF.

The J gene is TRBJ1-4, the V gene TRBV12-3 or TRBV12-4; D uncertain. This CDR3 spans 13 amino acids. Trimming left V 11 bases short and J 7 bases short, with 17 bases between. The CDR3 region is CAVRSGWGEKLFF. The CDR3 coding sequence is TGTGCCGTCAGAAGCGGGTGGGGTGAAAAACTGTTTTTT.

The chain has TRBV6-2 or TRBV6-3 and TRBJ1-2; D uncertain. The V gene lost 4 bases and the J gene lost 8 bases, with 14 bases spanning the gap. The CDR3 contains 13 residues. The germline V gene encodes CDR1 MNHEY and CDR2 SVGEGT. The DNA of the CDR3 is TGTGCCAGCAGTTTCCCCCTGGCCGGGGGCTACACCTTC. Its protein is CASSFPLAGGYTF.

The genes are TRBV19 and TRBJ1-5; D uncertain. V lost 5 bases and J lost 6, with 11 bases in between. Germline CDR1 LNHDA, CDR2 SQIVND (reference sequence). The CDR3 loop spans 13 amino acids. In DNA form, the CDR3 reads TGTGCCAGTAGTTGGTCAGGATCTCAGCCCCAGCATTTT. It specifies CASSWSGSQPQHF.

This clone was recorded only once. This chain joins TRBV9 and TRBJ2-1; 7 bases are a match to TRBD2. The CDR3 loop spans 16 amino acids. The V segment lost 0 bases and the J segment 6 bases; nucleotides outside the gene matches: 9. The germline gives CDR1 SGDLS, CDR2 YYNGEE. The CDR3 DNA is TGTGCCAGCAGCGTAGGCCTAGCGGCAGGGTTCAATGAGCAGTTCTTC. It specifies CASSVGLAAGFNEQFF. The full variable domain, in which reference TRBV9 and TRBJ2-1 provide the parts outside the CDR3, is DSGVTQTPKHLITATGQRVTLRCSPRSGDLSVYWYQQSLDQGLQFLIQYYNGEERAKGNILERFSAQQFPDLHSELNLSSLELGDSALYFCASSVGLAAGFNEQFFGPGTRLTVL.

The rearrangement links TRBV7-2 to TRBJ1-2; 8 bases fit TRBD1. Unmatched junction bases numbered 6, after V lost 0 bases and J lost 6 bases. Germline assignment: CDR1 SGHTA and CDR2 FQGNSA. CDR3 length equals 15 residues. The CDR3 sequence is CASSLASGGANGYTF. The CDR3 nucleotides are TGTGCCAGCAGCTTAGCGTCAGGGGGCGCGAATGGCTACACCTTC.

This sequence joins TRBV11-2 and TRBJ2-5; a weak D match, TRBD2 (7 bases). CDR3 length: 16 residues. Germline V gene sequence: CDR1 SGHAT, CDR2 FQNNGV. V lost 7 bases, J lost 1 base, and 19 bases lay in between. CDR3 sequence (DNA): TGTGCCAGCACCAATGCTGGGGGGGCCCTCCAAGAGACCCAGTACTTC. This encodes CASTNAGGALQETQYF.

The chain joins TRBV30 to TRBJ1-4; a weak D match, TRBD1 (6 bases). V lost 2 bases and J 2 bases, leaving 12 bases between the germline ends. This CDR3 has 15 residues. CDR1 and CDR2 from the germline V gene are GTSNPN and SVGIG (reference sequence). This CDR3 reads CAWSWRGGTNEKLFF. The CDR3 DNA reads TGTGCCTGGAGTTGGAGGGGGGGCACTAATGAAAAACTGTTTTTT.

This clone showed up just once. This chain uses TRBV19 with TRBJ2-7; D is uncertain. The V and J ends lost 3 bases and 7 bases respectively, with 7 bases between them. This CDR3 contains 11 residues. CDR1 is LNHDA and CDR2 is SQIVND in the germline V gene (reference sequence). The CDR3 loop is CASSIFGEQYF. The CDR3 DNA reads TGTGCCAGTAGTATTTTCGGGGAGCAGTACTTC.

The chain recombines TRBV7-3 with TRBJ2-1; 7 bases agree with TRBD1. Trimming cost V 0 bases and J 0 bases; bases outside gene matches: 2. Germline assignment: CDR1 SGHTA and CDR2 FQGTGA. The CDR3 consists of 16 residues. The CDR3 here is CASSLTWDSSYNEQFF. The CDR3 nucleotides read TGTGCCAGCAGCTTAACATGGGACAGCTCCTACAATGAGCAGTTCTTC.

The chain has TRBV2 and TRBJ1-6; TRBD1 might be the D (6 bases). Germline CDR1 and CDR2: SNHLY and FYNNEI. Trimming took off 6 bases at V and 0 bases at J, with 12 bases between the two ends. The CDR3 contains 16 residues. The DNA of the CDR3 is TGTGCCAGCAGCGATGGACAGAGCTCCTATAATTCACCCCTCCACTTT. Its protein product is CASSDGQSSYNSPLHF.

The chain joins TRBV6-6 to TRBJ2-1; tentative D call: TRBD1 (5 bases). The CDR3 length is 12 residues. The germline CDR1 and CDR2 sequences are MNHNY and SVGAGI (reference sequence). V lost 2 bases and J 15 bases, leaving 14 bases between the germline ends. The CDR3 is CASSYAREAGFF. The CDR3 DNA reads as TGTGCCAGCAGTTACGCCAGGGAAGCCGGGTTCTTC.

CDR3 coding DNA: TGCGCCAGCAGCTTGGACGGGACAGGGGGCCTTAACTATGGCTACACCTTC. Its translation is CASSLDGTGGLNYGYTF. The rearrangement joins TRBV5-1 to TRBJ1-2, with 12 nucleotides matching TRBD1. CDR1 is SGHRS, CDR2 YFSETQ, per germline. The junction had 4 bases not matched to a gene; V was cut back by 0 bases and J by 1 base. The CDR3 runs 17 residues.

V usage is TRBV6-5 and J usage is TRBJ2-5, with D perhaps TRBD2 (7 bases). CDR1 MNHEY and CDR2 SVGAGI come from the germline V gene. The CDR3 sequence is 13 residues long. V lost 8 bases and J 6 bases, leaving 16 bases between the germline ends. CDR3 DNA: TGTGCCAGCCCAGGGGAGGGCCGAAAGACCCAGTACTTC. This codes for CASPGEGRKTQYF.

The chain uses TRBV18 and TRBJ2-5; D is ambiguous. V was shortened by 6 bases and J by 0 bases, with 8 bases between the two germline ends. The V gene's germline CDR1 is KGHSH and CDR2 LQKENI. The CDR3 covers 13 residues. The CDR3 DNA sequence: TGTGCCAGCTCCCGAGGAAACCAAGAGACCCAGTACTTC. This codes for CASSRGNQETQYF. Supplemented by reference TRBV18 and TRBJ2-5, the full variable domain reads NAGVMQNPRHLVRRRGQEARLRCSPMKGHSHVYWYRQLPEEGLKFMVYLQKENIIDESGMPKERFSAEFPKEGPSILRIQQVVRGDSAAYFCASSRGNQETQYFGPGTRLLVL.

The genes are TRBV3-1 (or the pseudogene TRBV3-2) and TRBJ1-4; D gene unclear. From germline, CDR1 is LGHDT and CDR2 YNNKEL (reference sequence). V dropped 0 bases and J dropped 7 bases, with 15 bases sitting between them. The CDR3 covers 16 residues. CDR3 protein: CASSQDSGRGSEKLFF. CDR3 nucleotide sequence: TGTGCCAGCAGCCAAGATAGCGGGCGAGGAAGTGAAAAACTGTTTTTT.

The sample holds a few counts of this clone. The chain combines TRBV14 with TRBJ2-5; 8 bases match TRBD1. Germline V gene lookup returns CDR1 SGHDN and CDR2 FVKESK. The V and J ends lost 2 bases and 2 bases, in that order; junction bases with no gene match: 1. The CDR3 is 14 residues long. Here the CDR3 reads CASSQNRGQETQYF. The CDR3 DNA sequence: TGTGCCAGCAGCCAAAACAGGGGGCAAGAGACCCAGTACTTC.

The chain joins TRBV15 to TRBJ2-5; tentative D call: TRBD2 (5 bases). Germline-derived CDR1 and CDR2 are LNHNV and YYDKDF (reference sequence). The V and J ends lost 8 bases and 3 bases respectively, with 16 bases between them. The length of the CDR3 is 14 residues. This chain's CDR3 is CATAISALEETQYF. The DNA for the CDR3 is TGTGCCACCGCAATTAGCGCTCTCGAAGAGACCCAGTACTTC.

The chain has TRBV7-9 and TRBJ2-3; TRBD1 matches 7 bases. Trimming removed 5 bases from V and 2 bases from J; junction bases left unmatched: 10. There are 16 residues in the CDR3. Germline V lookup: CDR1 SEHNR, CDR2 FQNEAQ (reference sequence). The CDR3 reads CASSALTGPPTDTQYF. DNA of the CDR3: TGTGCCAGCAGCGCCTTGACAGGGCCCCCCACAGATACGCAGTATTTT.